The 4 T cell receptor beta chains in this list originate from one sample, sequenced in a study of blood T cell repertoires in COVID-19. Method: immunoSEQ multiplex PCR; TCRdb's copy keeps in-frame clones and lacks some. Of 200,000 to 250,000 clones listed, 80% to 90% are singletons. Sequencing was carried out using PBMCs or T cells enriched from blood (not recorded which). The receptors derive from a woman aged 25-40 years who had been exposed to COVID-19.

The chain recombines TRBV9 with TRBJ1-1, with a possible D match to TRBD1 (6 bases). Germline V gene data show CDR1 as SGDLS and CDR2 as YYNGEE. This CDR3 comprises 15 residues. V was shortened by 0 bases and J by 1 base, with 10 bases between the two germline ends. The CDR3 bases are TGTGCCAGCAGCGTAGAGGGGGAGCCGAACACTGAAGCTTTCTTT. Translated: CASSVEGEPNTEAFF.

V is TRBV5-6 and J is TRBJ2-7, with 8 bases lining up with TRBD2. Germline values: CDR1 SGHDT, CDR2 YYEEEE. This CDR3 comprises 13 residues. After removal of 0 bases from V and 6 bases from J, the junction contained 2 bases not matched to a gene. The CDR3 coding sequence is TGTGCCAGCAGCTTGGCGGGGGGGACCGAGCAGTACTTC. Encoded protein: CASSLAGGTEQYF. Based on the CDR3 plus reference TRBV5-6 and TRBJ2-7, the full variable domain is DAGVTQSPTHLIKTRGQQVTLRCSPKSGHDTVSWYQQALGQGPQFIFQYYEEEERQRGNFPDRFSGHQFPNYSSELNVNALLLGDSALYLCASSLAGGTEQYFGPGTRLTVT.

This clone was observed a single time. The gene calls are TRBV11-2 and TRBJ1-1, with D perhaps matching TRBD1 (5 bases). This CDR3 region has 15 residues. Between the trimmed V and J ends, which lost 1 base and 3 bases, there was a span of 12 bases. Germline loops: CDR1 SGHAT, CDR2 FQNNGV. This chain's CDR3 is CASSLGHRGDTEAFF. The DNA for the CDR3 is TGTGCCAGCAGCTTAGGTCACCGGGGGGACACTGAAGCTTTCTTT.

This sequence joins TRBV5-1 and TRBJ1-3, with a tentative D call TRBD1 (6 bases). Deletions cut 1 base from V and 1 base from J, with 9 bases between. CDR3 length: 15 amino acids. CDR1 SGHRS and CDR2 YFSETQ come from the germline V gene. For the CDR3, the DNA is TGCGCCAGCAGCTTGAACAGGGAATCTGGAAACACCATATATTTT. Protein sequence: CASSLNRESGNTIYF. Full variable domain (outside the CDR3, taken from reference TRBV5-1 and TRBJ1-3): KAGVTQTPRYLIKTRGQQVTLSCSPISGHRSVSWYQQTPGQGLQFLFEYFSETQRNKGNFPGRFSGRQFSNSRSEMNVSTLELGDSALYLCASSLNRESGNTIYFGEGSWLTVV.